The 2 T cell receptor beta chains presented below share a single source sample, sequenced in a study of neoadjuvant anti-PD-1 for oral cavity cancer. Time point described: after neoadjuvant nivolumab, at surgical resection. The table came from immunoSEQ multiplex PCR; TCRdb's copy has only in-frame clones and leaves some out. The sample includes approximately 30,000 clones, almost 80% seen only once; the top ten take roughly 3.2%. This material consisted of PBMCs, taken after nivolumab (anti-PD-1) treatment. The source of these receptors is a person between 40 and 85 years old with oral cavity squamous cell carcinoma.

The chain employs TRBV11-3 and TRBJ2-1, with no clear D. Germline values: CDR1 SGHNT, CDR2 YENEEA. Trimming took 5 bases from V and 9 from J, leaving 14 bases between them. CDR3 length: 13 residues. The CDR3 region has the DNA TGTGCCAGCAGCCGATTCTTAGAGAGTGAGCAGTTCTTC. Translated: CASSRFLESEQFF.

Notes on this clone: One end of the junction varies from germline; a read error may be responsible. V and J are TRBV2 and TRBJ2-4; possibly TRBD2 for D (7 bases). Germline V gives CDR1 SNHLY, CDR2 FYNNEI. The CDR3 has 14 residues. The CDR3, as DNA: TGTGCCAGCAGCGAACGGGGGGCCAGAAACATTCAGTACTTC. Protein: CASSERGARNIQYF.